This T cell receptor (beta chain) was retrieved from a study of response to subunit inactivated influenza vaccine. Regarding the study as a whole: That few new T cells are recruited by each seasonal influenza vaccination was the authors' suggestion.

Concerning this clonotype itself: The antigen is not known.

Trimming stripped 6 bases from V and 4 bases from J, with 15 bases between. This CDR3 comprises 13 residues. Germline values: CDR1 DFQATT, CDR2 SNEGSKA (reference sequence). TCRdb reanalysed the RT-PCR reads using MiXCR and keeps one entry per CDR3 protein. The sample yields roughly 710,000 distinct CDR3 sequences, 13% to 15% seen once. The chain links TRBV20-1 to TRBJ2-5; D may match TRBD1 or TRBD2 (5 bases each). This sample comprised PBMCs from blood, obtained 14 days before vaccination. This receptor was taken from a man aged 45-65 years who received an inactivated influenza vaccine. The CDR3: CSARPGTVETQYF. CDR3 nucleotides: TGCAGTGCAAGACCCGGGACGGTAGAGACCCAGTACTTC.